This T cell receptor (beta chain) was recorded in a study of patients and donors after allogeneic stem cell transplantation. TCRdb reprocessed the RT-PCR reads with MiXCR, giving one entry per CDR3 protein. The sample includes roughly 230,000 distinct CDR3 sequences, 12% to 15% of them seen just once. The specimen was blood, either unsorted or a sorted T cell fraction (not recorded which). The sequence derives from a human donor who was either an allogeneic HSCT recipient or a stem cell or donor lymphocyte infusion donor (not recorded which). It is not recorded whose cells these are; they may come from a transplant donor.

The CDR3 DNA sequence: TGTGCCAGCAGCTCACACTCCTACGAGCAGTACTTC. Translation: CASSSHSYEQYF. The chain joins TRBV7-2 to TRBJ2-7; no reliable D call. V lost 4 bases and J lost 0, with 4 bases in between. This CDR3 is built from 12 residues. From germline, CDR1 is SGHTA and CDR2 FQGNSA.